This T cell receptor (beta chain) was documented in a study of blood T cell repertoires in COVID-19. V dropped 2 bases and J dropped 5; count of bases not matched to a gene: 8. Germline-derived CDR1 and CDR2 are SGHTA and FQGTGA. This CDR3 has 17 amino acids. Residents of about two dozen US areas, aged roughly 18 to 89 years, made up the participants. The assay was immunoSEQ multiplex PCR, and TCRdb's table has in-frame clones only and misses some. The profile shows 150,000 or so clones, 87% of them singletons. This sequence was found in a woman aged 40 to 49 who had been exposed to COVID-19. The sample was PBMCs or T cells enriched from blood (not recorded which). V is TRBV7-3 and J is TRBJ2-5; 13 bases are a match to TRBD2. CDR3 protein: CASSLGLAGAQAETQYF. CDR3 nucleotide sequence: TGTGCCAGCAGCTTAGGACTAGCGGGGGCCCAAGCGGAGACCCAGTACTTC.